One and the same sample provided the 28 T cell receptor beta chains below, sequenced in a study of vaccination effects on CD4 cells after COVID-19. Profiling relied on immunoSEQ multiplex PCR, and the TCRdb table lists in-frame clones only, not all of them. Among fewer than 65,000 clones, roughly 76% were seen once, and the ten largest hold around 3.8%. Before sequencing, viral peptide pools were used by the ViraFEST assay to expand antigen-specific CD4+ T cells. After roughly ten days in culture, the CD4+ T cells were isolated. Neither prior SARS-CoV-2 infection nor positive nucleocapsid antibodies were present in the vaccine recipients. These TCRs are of unknown antigen specificity. The input for sequencing was CD4+ T cells from PBMCs cultured with HCoV-OC43 spike peptides, taken before COVID-19 vaccination. Stated subset: HCoV-OC43 spike overlapping peptide pool stimulation. These TCRs come from a human donor who received a COVID-19 vaccine.

V usage is TRBV5-1 and J usage is TRBJ2-7, with 9 bases aligning to TRBD1. Unmatched junction bases numbered 3, after V lost 0 bases and J lost 8 bases. Germline V CDR1 and CDR2: SGHRS, YFSETQ. This CDR3 region has 13 residues. As DNA, the CDR3 is TGCGCCAGCAGCTTGGACAGGGGGCAAAAGCAGTACGTC. Protein product: CASSLDRGQKQYV.

The V call is TRBV7-6, the J call TRBJ2-2, with a possible D match to TRBD2 (5 bases). Trimming cost V 5 bases and J 6 bases, with 10 bases left between them. CDR1 is SGHVS and CDR2 is FNYEAQ in the germline V gene. This CDR3 region has 13 residues. CDR3 sequence reads: CASSPRVAGELFF. In DNA, the CDR3 is TGTGCCAGCAGCCCGCGGGTAGCCGGGGAGCTGTTTTTT.

This chain connects TRBV5-6 to TRBJ1-1, with D possibly matching TRBD1 (5 bases). Germline V gene sequence: CDR1 SGHDT, CDR2 YYEEEE. This CDR3 region has 16 residues. The ends were cut back, 5 bases at V and 4 bases at J, with 21 bases in the middle. In nucleotides, the CDR3 is TGTGCCAGCAGGTCCAGGGTGGGGGGACTCAGCACTGAAGCTTTCTTT. It encodes CASRSRVGGLSTEAFF.

The chain employs TRBV15 and TRBJ2-6, with TRBD1 matching 8 bases. The length of the CDR3 is 16 residues. The V gene's germline CDR1 is LNHNV and CDR2 YYDKDF (reference sequence). With 8 bases clipped from V and 2 bases from J, the junction kept 8 bases outside the gene matches. This CDR3 reads CATRPQGAAGANVLTF. DNA for the CDR3: TGTGCCACCCGACCTCAGGGGGCGGCTGGGGCCAACGTCCTGACTTTC.

This chain connects TRBV5-1 to TRBJ2-3; D remains ambiguous. This CDR3 has 13 residues. Trimming cost V 1 base and J 0 bases, with 3 bases left between them. The V gene's germline CDR1 is SGHRS and CDR2 YFSETQ. CDR3 nucleotide sequence: TGCGCCAGCAGCTTGAGCAGCACAGATACGCAGTATTTT. It translates to CASSLSSTDTQYF.

V and J are TRBV27 and TRBJ2-6, with 10 bases aligning to TRBD2. Germline trimming cut 4 bases from V and 0 bases from J; bases unmatched to any gene: 3. Per germline, CDR1 MNHEY and CDR2 SMNVEV (reference sequence). The CDR3 has 17 amino acids. DNA of the CDR3: TGTGCCAGCAGTTCAAAGCGGGGGGGCTCTGGGGCCAACGTCCTGACTTTC. This sequence encodes CASSSKRGGSGANVLTF. The full variable domain, in which reference TRBV27 and TRBJ2-6 provide the parts outside the CDR3, is EAQVTQNPRYLITVTGKKLTVTCSQNMNHEYMSWYRQDPGLGLRQIYYSMNVEVTDKGDVPEGYKVSRKEKRNFPLILESPSPNQTSLYFCASSSKRGGSGANVLTFGAGSRLTVL.

The CDR3 DNA sequence: TGTGCCAGCAGTTACTCGTCAGGTTCCGGCGAGCAGTACGTC. Protein: CASSYSSGSGEQYV. The J gene is TRBJ2-7, the V gene TRBV6-6, with D hard to call. Germline CDR1 is MNHNY and CDR2 is SVGAGI (reference sequence). The CDR3 is made up of 14 amino acids. V gave up 0 bases and J gave up 6 bases, with 12 bases separating them.

V gene TRBV6-2 or TRBV6-3 combines with J gene TRBJ2-4; D possibly corresponds to TRBD2 (6 bases). The CDR3 length is 15 residues. The V end lost 2 bases, the J end lost 1 base, and 9 bases lay between the germline ends. Per the germline V gene, CDR1 is MNHEY and CDR2 is SVGEGT. The CDR3 region is CASSYLGGAKNIQYF. Written as DNA, the CDR3 is TGTGCCAGCAGTTACCTCGGGGGTGCCAAAAACATTCAGTACTTC.

The J gene is TRBJ1-6, the V gene TRBV5-1; D might be TRBD1 (5 bases). The CDR3 is 16 residues long. V was clipped by 0 bases and J by 4 bases, with 11 bases between them. Germline CDR1 is SGHRS and CDR2 is YFSETQ. DNA for the CDR3: TGCGCCAGCAGCTTGGATACAGGCTTATATAATTCACCCCTCCACTTT. Amino acids: CASSLDTGLYNSPLHF.

The J gene is TRBJ2-5, the V gene TRBV7-5. TRBV7-5 counts as a pseudogene. This CDR3 spans 13 amino acids. Written as DNA, the CDR3 is TGTGCCAGAAGCCCCCCGGAACAAGAGACCCAGTACTTC. Encoded protein: CARSPPEQETQYF.

The V and J genes are TRBV28 and TRBJ2-7, with D possibly matching TRBD2 (5 bases). The CDR3 is 15 amino acids. Trimming removed 4 bases at V and 0 bases at J, with 13 bases between. Germline lookup yields CDR1 MDHEN and CDR2 SYDVKM. In nucleotides, the CDR3 is TGTGCCAGCAGTTACCAGGTAGGGAGCTCCTACGAGCAGTACGTC. This translates into CASSYQVGSSYEQYV.

The chain has TRBV18 and TRBJ2-7; D is unclear. The germline gives CDR1 KGHSH, CDR2 LQKENI. This CDR3 comprises 14 residues. V gave up 3 bases and J gave up 0 bases, with 9 bases separating them. The CDR3 coding sequence is TGTGCCAGCTCACCGACGGATAGCTCCTACGAGCAGTACGTC. Amino acid sequence: CASSPTDSSYEQYV.

The J gene is TRBJ1-5, the V gene TRBV10-3; TRBD1 is a possible D gene (6 bases). The CDR3 covers 17 residues. V was pared by 0 bases and J by 2 bases, with 14 bases between. Germline CDR1 reads ENHRY; CDR2 reads SYGVKD. The DNA for the CDR3 is TGTGCCATCAGTGAGTCAAAGGGGGGGTCGGGCAATCAGCCCCAGCATTTT. Amino acids: CAISESKGGSGNQPQHF.

The chain combines TRBV5-1 with TRBJ1-2; 9 nucleotides align to TRBD1. The J segment lost 4 bases and the V segment lost 4 bases, leaving 8 bases of the junction unmatched. CDR1 SGHRS and CDR2 YFSETQ come from the germline V gene. This CDR3 is built from 15 residues. CDR3 residues: CASSPPGQGLYGYTF. The CDR3, as DNA: TGCGCCAGCAGCCCGCCGGGACAGGGACTCTATGGCTACACCTTC.

The V gene is TRBV5-4, the J gene TRBJ1-5, with a possible D match to TRBD1 (6 bases). The germline CDR1 and CDR2 sequences are SGHNT and YYREEE (reference sequence). CDR3 length: 12 residues. Trimming took 10 bases from V and 5 from J, leaving 13 bases between them. CDR3 protein: CAFQDSDQPQHF. The DNA for the CDR3 is TGTGCCTTTCAGGACAGCGATCAGCCCCAGCATTTT.

Only a few counts were recorded for this clone. The chain employs TRBV5-1 and TRBJ1-2, with D possibly TRBD1 on 5 matching bases. Trimming pared 3 bases from V and 8 bases from J, leaving 14 bases between. Germline loops: CDR1 SGHRS, CDR2 YFSETQ. This CDR3 is built from 13 residues. CDR3 DNA sequence: TGCGCCAGCAGCTATACAGGCCCAGCGGGCTACACCTTC. This gives the protein CASSYTGPAGYTF.

The V and J genes are TRBV19 and TRBJ2-2; D perhaps matches TRBD1 (5 bases). The CDR3 has 14 amino acids. Germline assignment: CDR1 LNHDA and CDR2 SQIVND (reference sequence). The V end lost 5 bases, the J end lost 4 bases, and 11 bases lay between the germline ends. CDR3 loop: CASSGEGATGELFF. The CDR3 DNA reads as TGTGCCAGTAGTGGCGAAGGGGCCACCGGGGAGCTGTTTTTT.

The chain is built from TRBV27 and TRBJ1-2, with D hard to call. V dropped 2 bases and J dropped 3 bases, with 13 bases sitting between them. Germline values: CDR1 MNHEY, CDR2 SMNVEV (reference sequence). This CDR3 comprises 15 residues. CDR3 coding DNA: TGTGCCAGCAGTTTACGCCCTAGCGGAGACTATGGCTACACCTTC. Its translation is CASSLRPSGDYGYTF.

A single count supports this clone. This chain uses TRBV19 with TRBJ1-5; D is undetermined. The CDR3 runs to 16 residues. The V end was cut by 2 bases, the J end by 1 base, with 12 bases between. The germline gives CDR1 LNHDA, CDR2 SQIVND (reference sequence). The CDR3 spells CASSISAADSNQPQHF. The CDR3 DNA is TGTGCCAGTAGTATAAGTGCGGCGGACAGCAATCAGCCCCAGCATTTT.

The table lists this clone with a few counts. The rearrangement joins TRBV11-3 to TRBJ1-1; no reliable D call. V lost 3 bases to trimming and J lost 3 bases, with 8 bases between them. Germline-derived CDR1 and CDR2 are SGHNT and YENEEA. The CDR3 loop spans 13 amino acids. The CDR3, as DNA: TGTGCCAGCAGCTTTGGCCCGGACACTGAAGCTTTCTTT. This codes for CASSFGPDTEAFF.

The chain links TRBV6-1 to TRBJ2-4; weak D call: TRBD1 (5 bases). Germline loops: CDR1 MNHNS, CDR2 SASEGT. The CDR3 extends over 17 amino acids. V gave up 4 bases and J gave up 8 bases, with 24 bases separating them. Written as DNA, the CDR3 is TGTGCCAGCAGTGGGGCCTTCGTAGGGGAAAATAGGGACATTCAGTACTTC. Its protein is CASSGAFVGENRDIQYF.

This clone has a handful of counts. This chain links TRBV7-9 with TRBJ2-3; perhaps TRBD2 as D (5 bases). The CDR3 spans 13 residues. CDR1 and CDR2 (germline): SEHNR, FQNEAQ (reference sequence). Trimming cost V 4 bases and J 1 base, with 6 bases left between them. The CDR3 DNA follows: TGTGCCAGCAGCTCCGGGGGCACAGATACGCAGTATTTT. The encoded protein is CASSSGGTDTQYF.

The V and J genes are TRBV7-2 and TRBJ2-3; TRBD2 matches at 8 bases. The V gene end was trimmed by 6 bases and the J gene end by 5 bases; junction bases not matched to a gene: 7. This CDR3 is built from 14 residues. The germline gives CDR1 SGHTA, CDR2 FQGNSA. DNA for the CDR3: TGTGCCAGCAGAACGGGGGGGCCAATAGATACGCAGTATTTT. Residues: CASRTGGPIDTQYF. Full variable domain (remainder filled in from reference TRBV7-2 and TRBJ2-3): GAGVSQSPSNKVTEKGKDVELRCDPISGHTALYWYRQSLGQGLEFLIYFQGNSAPDKSGLPSDRFSAERTGGSVSTLTIQRTQQEDSAVYLCASRTGGPIDTQYFGPGTRLTVL.

The chain links TRBV6-1 to TRBJ2-3; D may be TRBD1 (5 bases). V lost 1 base and J 7 bases, leaving 15 bases between the germline ends. The CDR3 consists of 15 residues. Germline values: CDR1 MNHNS, CDR2 SASEGT. The CDR3 coding sequence is TGTGCCAGCAGTGAAGATTTTGGGGCAGCGTATACGCAGTATTTT. Translating gives CASSEDFGAAYTQYF.

The V call is TRBV6-5, the J call TRBJ2-1, with D possibly being TRBD1 (5 bases). Germline CDR1 is MNHEY and CDR2 is SVGAGI. This CDR3 is built from 15 residues. With 7 bases removed from V and 0 bases from J, the gap between germline ends came to 13 bases. The CDR3 spells CASMKTAGSYNEQFF. Written as DNA, the CDR3 is TGTGCCAGCATGAAGACAGCAGGCTCCTACAATGAGCAGTTCTTC.

J is TRBJ1-5 and V is TRBV2, with 12 nucleotides matching TRBD1. This CDR3 contains 15 residues. J lost 5 bases, V lost 6 bases, and 5 bases had no gene match. In germline, CDR1 is SNHLY, CDR2 FYNNEI. CDR3: CASRTGTGGYQPQHF. CDR3 nucleotide sequence: TGTGCCAGCAGGACCGGGACAGGGGGCTATCAGCCCCAGCATTTT. The entire variable domain, with the rest obtained from reference TRBV2 and TRBJ1-5, is as follows: EPEVTQTPSHQVTQMGQEVILRCVPISNHLYFYWYRQILGQKVEFLVSFYNNEISEKSEIFDDQFSVERPDGSNFTLKIRSTKLEDSAMYFCASRTGTGGYQPQHFGDGTRLSIL.

The chain employs TRBV5-1 and TRBJ1-2, with TRBD1 identical over 8 bases. CDR3 length equals 14 residues. With 4 bases clipped from V and 4 bases from J, the junction kept 6 bases outside the gene matches. The germline CDR1 and CDR2 sequences are SGHRS and YFSETQ. The CDR3 sequence is CASSPGQAGYGYTF. The CDR3 DNA reads TGCGCCAGCAGCCCGGGACAGGCGGGCTATGGCTACACCTTC.

This chain links TRBV7-2 with TRBJ1-1, with D perhaps TRBD1 (5 bases). V lost 1 base, J lost 5 bases, and 11 bases lay in between. Germline loops: CDR1 SGHTA, CDR2 FQGNSA. The CDR3 covers 14 residues. CDR3 sequence reads: CASSLDPGLTEAFF. The CDR3 nucleotides are TGTGCCAGCAGCTTAGATCCAGGGTTAACTGAAGCTTTCTTT.